This TCR beta chain is from a study of T-cell memory formation after mild COVID-19. The study, taken as a whole, reports: Contracting clones localized mainly to CM and EM when CD4+ and mainly to EMRA when CD8+. Researchers could not confirm that second-wave clones peaking on day 37 targeted SARS-CoV-2.

A few counts support this clonotype. Its target is unknown. Trimming stripped 4 bases from V and 9 bases from J, with 19 bases between. The CDR3 is made up of 14 amino acids. CDR1 and CDR2 (germline): SQVTM, ANQGSEA. TCR alpha and TCR beta cDNA libraries carrying sample barcodes and UMIs came from 5'RACE with constant-segment primers. One entry per CDR3 protein, called by TCRdb with MiXCR from the 5' RACE reads. The data show 450,000 or so distinct CDR3 sequences, over 15% seen once. The chain employs TRBV29-1 and TRBJ2-1; weak D call: TRBD2 (5 bases). The sample comprised PBMCs or a T cell subset sorted from them (not recorded which). This sequence originates from an adult woman who had mild COVID-19 (a few samples of this study predate the infection). Cell type and time point are not known. For the CDR3, the DNA is TGCAGCGTTGGGCCGACCGGGGAGTCTAGTGAGCAGTTCTTC. It specifies CSVGPTGESSEQFF.